This note documents a single T cell receptor beta chain sequence. From germline, CDR1 is MNHEY and CDR2 SVGAGI. The CDR3 is 15 residues long. V lost 6 bases, J lost 5 bases, and 9 bases stayed unmatched. Clones were sequenced by immunoSEQ multiplex PCR, and TCRdb holds only the in-frame ones, with some missing. The sample records fewer than 120,000 clones, around 79% being singletons. These data originate in a study of blood T cell repertoires in COVID-19. At the level of the study: Some COVID-19 samples were acute and others convalescent; all came from the United States, Italy and Spain. PBMCs, B-cell-depleted T cells, or T cells provided the cDNA or gDNA that made up the material.

Input material: peripheral blood. This sequence was found in an elderly woman with active or convalescent COVID-19. The chain uses TRBV6-5 and TRBJ2-1; 8 bases fit TRBD2. The CDR3 is CASSLGLALDNEQFF. The CDR3 DNA sequence: TGTGCCAGCAGCCTTGGACTAGCTTTAGACAATGAGCAGTTCTTC.